This T cell receptor beta chain was sequenced for a study of T cell responses to AZD1222 COVID-19 vaccine. The study's findings and limits: Clonal diversity may have been underestimated, and the donors were mostly white British, with more females than males. CD4 TCRs associated with vaccination spanned spike, dominating at 160-218 and 743-854.

Analyses pooled second doses at about 4 or about 12 weeks. Comments on this clone: Its antigen is unidentified.

Trimming stripped 6 bases from V and 2 bases from J, with 11 bases between. Germline CDR1 and CDR2: MDHEN and SYDVKM. The CDR3 is 14 amino acids. Only in-frame clones appear in the TCRdb table, and some are missing; sequencing was by immunoSEQ multiplex PCR. The sample has roughly 150,000 clones, approximately 92% seen once. The rearrangement joins TRBV28 to TRBJ1-3, with D possibly being TRBD1 (5 bases). This clonotype originated in an adult who received the AZD1222 COVID-19 vaccine. Source: peripheral blood, taken 28 days after the second AZD1222 dose. Written as DNA, the CDR3 is TGTGCCAGCAGGCCGGGGGAGACTGGAAACACCATATATTTT. Translation gives CASRPGETGNTIYF.